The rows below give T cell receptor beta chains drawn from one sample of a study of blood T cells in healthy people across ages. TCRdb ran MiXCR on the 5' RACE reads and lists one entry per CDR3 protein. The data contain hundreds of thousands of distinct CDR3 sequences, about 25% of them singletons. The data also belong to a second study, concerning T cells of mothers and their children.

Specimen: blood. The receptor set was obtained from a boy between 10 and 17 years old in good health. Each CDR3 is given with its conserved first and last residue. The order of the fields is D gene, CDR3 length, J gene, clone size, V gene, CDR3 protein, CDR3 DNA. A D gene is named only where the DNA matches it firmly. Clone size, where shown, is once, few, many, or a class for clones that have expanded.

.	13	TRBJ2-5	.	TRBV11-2	CASSFRDGGTQYF	TGTGCCAGCAGCTTCCGGGATGGGGGGACCCAGTACTTC
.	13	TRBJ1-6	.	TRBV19	CASRGGNNSPLHF	TGTGCCAGTAGAGGAGGGAATAATTCACCCCTCCACTTT
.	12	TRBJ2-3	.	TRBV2	CASSTFRDTQYF	TGTGCCAGCAGTACCTTCAGGGATACGCAGTATTTT
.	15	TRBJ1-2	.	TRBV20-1	CSARVAGPEMYGYTF	TGCAGTGCTAGAGTCGCAGGGCCAGAGATGTATGGCTACACCTTC
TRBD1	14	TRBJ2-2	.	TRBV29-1	CSASGGMDTGELFF	TGCAGCGCCTCAGGGGGCATGGACACCGGGGAGCTGTTTTTT
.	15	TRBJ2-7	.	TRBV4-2	CASSPLQDQYYEQYF	TGTGCCAGCAGCCCCTTACAGGACCAATACTACGAGCAGTACTTC
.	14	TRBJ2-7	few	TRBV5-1	CASSSHQASYEQYF	TGCGCCAGCAGCTCCCACCAGGCCTCCTACGAGCAGTACTTC
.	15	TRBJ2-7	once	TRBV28	CASSLKSGRVYEQYF	TGTGCCAGCAGTTTAAAAAGCGGGCGCGTCTACGAGCAGTACTTC
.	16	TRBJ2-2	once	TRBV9	CASSIYGSSNTGELFF	TGTGCCAGCAGCATTTACGGGTCATCGAACACCGGGGAGCTGTTTTTT
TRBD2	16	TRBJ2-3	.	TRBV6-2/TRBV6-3	CASSNLLAGPADTQYF	TGTGCCAGCAGTAACCTACTAGCGGGGCCAGCTGATACGCAGTATTTT
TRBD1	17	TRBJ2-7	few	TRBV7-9	CASSLLQGWDPWGEQYF	TGTGCCAGCAGCTTATTACAGGGGTGGGACCCATGGGGCGAGCAGTACTTC
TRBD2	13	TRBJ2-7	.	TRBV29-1	CSVAGGGAYEQYF	TGCAGCGTCGCCGGTGGGGGGGCCTACGAGCAGTACTTC
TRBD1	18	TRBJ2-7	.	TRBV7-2	CASSLAPIGTVLVYEQYF	TGTGCCAGCAGCTTAGCGCCTATAGGGACAGTCCTGGTCTACGAGCAGTACTTC
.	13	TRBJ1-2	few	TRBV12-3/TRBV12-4	CASSPSRLGGYTF	TGTGCCAGCAGTCCAAGTCGCCTGGGGGGCTACACCTTC
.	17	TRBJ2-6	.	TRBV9	CASSVHSRGSGANVLTF	TGTGCCAGCAGCGTACACTCTAGGGGCTCTGGGGCCAACGTCCTGACTTTC
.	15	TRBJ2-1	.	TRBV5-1	CASSGGVLSYNEQFF	TGCGCCAGCAGCGGTGGGGTCCTCTCCTACAATGAGCAGTTCTTC
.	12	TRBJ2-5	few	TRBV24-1	CATSVLGETQYF	TGTGCCACCAGTGTTCTAGGGGAGACCCAGTACTTC
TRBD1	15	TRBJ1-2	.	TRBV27	CASSLNRGHRYGYTF	TGTGCCAGCAGCTTAAACAGGGGGCACCGCTATGGCTACACCTTC
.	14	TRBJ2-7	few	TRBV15	CATSRVEASYEQYF	TGTGCCACCAGCAGAGTGGAGGCGTCCTACGAGCAGTACTTC
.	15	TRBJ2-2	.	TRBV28	CASSFQGMNTGELFF	TGTGCCAGCAGTTTCCAGGGGATGAACACCGGGGAGCTGTTTTTT
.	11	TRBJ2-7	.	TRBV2	CASDDTYEQYF	TGTGCCAGCGATGACACCTACGAGCAGTACTTC
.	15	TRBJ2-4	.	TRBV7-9	CASSLAWPGKNIQYF	TGTGCCAGCAGCTTAGCGTGGCCCGGAAAAAACATTCAGTACTTC